Shown below are 28 T cell receptor beta chains from a single sample sequenced in a study of response to subunit inactivated influenza vaccine. One entry per CDR3 protein results from TCRdb running MiXCR on the RT-PCR reads. The table includes about half a million distinct CDR3 sequences, about 25% detected once. Sequences were derived from CD4+ T cells sorted from PBMCs, sampled 5 days after vaccination. These receptors were collected from a middle-aged man who received an inactivated influenza vaccine.

V is TRBV15 and J is TRBJ2-3; no reliable D call. The CDR3 totals 16 residues. Germline CDR1 reads LNHNV; CDR2 reads YYDKDF (reference sequence). V lost 4 bases to trimming and J lost 1 base, with 15 bases between them. The CDR3 region has the DNA TGTGCCACCAGCATAGGATTAGGCGCCGGCACAGATACGCAGTATTTT. This encodes CATSIGLGAGTDTQYF.

This chain uses TRBV7-2 with TRBJ1-1, with 9 bases aligning to TRBD1. Losses at the gene ends were 2 bases for V and 4 bases for J; bases not matched to a gene: 8. CDR1 SGHTA and CDR2 FQGNSA come from the germline V gene. This CDR3 contains 16 residues. CDR3 amino acids: CASSLPQGAGVTEAFF. CDR3 coding DNA: TGTGCCAGCAGCTTACCACAGGGGGCGGGGGTCACTGAAGCTTTCTTT.

This clonotype turned up a few times. As DNA, the CDR3 is TGTGCCAGCAGTTACTGGCCCCCTTCGACAGGGCCTGGAAACACCATATATTTT. It encodes CASSYWPPSTGPGNTIYF. The genes are TRBV6-5 and TRBJ1-3, with 7 bases lining up with TRBD1. J gave up 2 bases and V 1 base, and 11 bases lay outside the gene matches. The CDR3 covers 18 residues. Germline lookup yields CDR1 MNHEY and CDR2 SVGAGI.

The chain couples TRBV5-8 to TRBJ2-7; no definite D call. V was trimmed by 3 bases and J by 5 bases, leaving 6 bases between them. Germline V gene lookup returns CDR1 SGHTS and CDR2 YDEGEE. This CDR3 comprises 11 residues. CDR3 in amino acids: CASSYVDEQYF. CDR3 DNA: TGTGCCAGCAGCTACGTCGACGAGCAGTACTTC. The whole variable domain, remainder taken from reference TRBV5-8 and TRBJ2-7, is EAGVTQSPTHLIKTRGQQATLRCSPISGHTSVYWYQQALGLGLQFLLWYDEGEERNRGNFPPRFSGRQFPNYSSELNVNALELEDSALYLCASSYVDEQYFGPGTRLTVT.

Remarks on this clonotype: A much bigger clone sits one base away, suggesting this may be a read error. The chain couples TRBV10-3 to TRBJ1-6, with a possible D match to TRBD1 (5 bases). The CDR3 length is 14 residues. The germline V and J ends were trimmed by 2 bases and 7 bases, with 9 bases remaining between them. Germline loops: CDR1 ENHRY, CDR2 SYGVKD. CDR3 sequence reads: CAISEGTPNSPLHF. The CDR3 region has the DNA TGTGCCATCAGTGAGGGGACTCCGAATTCACCCCTCCACTTT.

The chain recombines TRBV5-1 with TRBJ1-6, with 10 bases identical to TRBD1. J gave up 10 bases and V 0 bases, and 4 bases lay outside the gene matches. From germline, CDR1 is SGHRS and CDR2 YFSETQ. This CDR3 has 15 residues. This CDR3 reads CASSLEGQGPSPLHF. As DNA, the CDR3 is TGCGCCAGCAGCTTGGAGGGACAGGGGCCCTCACCCCTCCACTTT.

Comment on this clonotype: A clone one base away is much larger, so this may be a read error. As DNA, the CDR3 is TGCAGTGACCCTGGGACTCCCGAGGGCCAGTACTTC. Translating it yields CSDPGTPEGQYF. This chain joins TRBV20-1 and TRBJ2-5, with D perhaps TRBD2 (6 bases). This CDR3 is built from 12 residues. Trimming removed 7 bases at V and 10 bases at J, with 19 bases between. Germline V CDR1 and CDR2: DFQATT, SNEGSKA (reference sequence).

This clonotype was observed a handful of times. The rearrangement links TRBV29-1 to TRBJ1-6; 7 nucleotides line up with TRBD1. This CDR3 has 14 residues. J lost 6 bases, V lost 7 bases, and 9 bases had no gene match. Germline CDR1 reads SQVTM; CDR2 reads ANQGSEA. CDR3 coding DNA: TGCAGCGCACAAACAGGGGCCTTTAATTCACCCCTCCACTTT. Residues: CSAQTGAFNSPLHF.

This clonotype has a handful of counts. This rearrangement joins TRBV20-1 to TRBJ2-5, with 8 positions matching TRBD2. Germline assignment: CDR1 DFQATT and CDR2 SNEGSKA (reference sequence). CDR3 size: 15 residues. V lost 3 bases and J lost 6; bases outside the gene matches: 12. The CDR3 spells CSASDQRERRKTQYF. The CDR3 DNA is TGCAGTGCTAGCGACCAGCGGGAGAGGAGGAAGACCCAGTACTTC.

The rearrangement uses TRBV6-1 and TRBJ2-7, with 10 bases aligning to TRBD1. The CDR3 is made up of 13 amino acids. The germline CDR1 and CDR2 sequences are MNHNS and SASEGT. With 10 bases clipped from V and 0 bases from J, the junction kept 3 bases outside the gene matches. The CDR3 spells CATDRGLSYEQYF. CDR3 bases: TGTGCCACAGACAGGGGGCTCTCCTACGAGCAGTACTTC.

This clonotype occurred a few times. J is TRBJ1-2 and V is TRBV7-2; maybe TRBD1 (6 bases). This CDR3 has 11 residues. Germline-derived CDR1 and CDR2 are SGHTA and FQGNSA. The ends were cut back, 4 bases at V and 7 bases at J, with 7 bases in the middle. CDR3 bases: TGTGCCAGCAGCTACAGGGTTGGCTACACCTTC. It is translated as CASSYRVGYTF.

A few counts support this clonotype. J is TRBJ2-1 and V is TRBV6-4; TRBD2 matches 7 bases. CDR1 is MRHNA and CDR2 is SNTAGT in the germline V gene. V shed 2 bases and J 0 bases; nucleotides not matched to a gene: 4. The CDR3 sequence is 16 residues long. The CDR3 nucleotides are TGTGCCAGCAGTGACCGGGGCGGGAGCTCCTACAATGAGCAGTTCTTC. This encodes CASSDRGGSSYNEQFF.

This clonotype was counted at least ten times. The chain carries TRBV7-2 and TRBJ1-5; 8 bases match TRBD1. CDR3 length equals 16 residues. The V segment lost 4 bases and the J segment 0 bases; nucleotides outside the gene matches: 5. Per germline, CDR1 SGHTA and CDR2 FQGNSA. The CDR3 is CASSSGQGFSNQPQHF. As DNA, the CDR3 is TGTGCCAGCAGCTCCGGACAGGGTTTTAGCAATCAGCCCCAGCATTTT.

This clonotype was counted at least ten times. V gene TRBV4-3 combines with J gene TRBJ2-7; D not certain. This CDR3 spans 13 amino acids. V lost 0 bases, J lost 4 bases, and 7 bases lay in between. Germline loops: CDR1 LGHNA, CDR2 YSLEER. The CDR3 DNA follows: TGCGCCAGCAGCCAAGATGGTGGGTACGAGCAGTACTTC. Amino acids: CASSQDGGYEQYF.

The rearrangement uses TRBV25-1 and TRBJ2-3; D not resolved. Germline V lookup: CDR1 MGHDK, CDR2 SYGVNS. The CDR3 totals 17 residues. Trimming removed 1 base from V and 1 base from J, with 15 bases in between. Written as DNA, the CDR3 is TGTGCCAGCAGTGAATTTGGCCTAGAAAGTGGCACAGATACGCAGTATTTT. Encoded protein: CASSEFGLESGTDTQYF.

Notes on this clonotype: Its ends do not fully match the called genes, so a read error is possible. The chain is built from TRBV18 and TRBJ2-2, with no clear D. CDR1 is KGHSH and CDR2 is LQKENI in the germline V gene. This CDR3 is 14 amino acids long. The CDR3 region is CAGSPRTNTGELFF. The CDR3 region has the DNA TGTGCCGGCTCACCAAGAACAAACACCGGGGAGCTGTTTTTT. Combining the CDR3 with reference TRBV18 and TRBJ2-2 gives the whole variable domain NAGVMQNPRHLVRRRGQEARLRCSPMKGHSHVYWYRQLPEEGLKFMVYLQKENIIDESGMPKERFSAEFPKEGPSILRIQQVVRGDSAAYFCAGSPRTNTGELFFGEGSRLTVL.

The gene calls are TRBV11-2 and TRBJ2-7, with 12 bases aligning to TRBD1. Germline-derived CDR1 and CDR2 are SGHAT and FQNNGV. V shed 5 bases, J shed 4 bases, and the junction held 15 bases outside the gene matches. The CDR3 has 18 residues. CDR3: CASSRNPTGTGGFYEQYF. DNA of the CDR3: TGTGCCAGCAGCCGCAACCCAACCGGGACAGGGGGCTTTTACGAGCAGTACTTC.

J is TRBJ1-4 and V is TRBV4-1; 9 positions agree with TRBD1. V was clipped by 1 base and J by 8 bases; unmatched bases: 5. Germline CDR1 MGHRA, CDR2 YSYEKL. The CDR3 sequence is 15 residues long. CDR3 loop: CASSQVGTGIEKLFF. CDR3 coding DNA: TGCGCCAGCAGCCAAGTAGGGACAGGGATAGAAAAACTGTTTTTT.

The rearrangement uses TRBV4-3 and TRBJ2-5, with D uncertain. Trimming shortened V by 0 bases and J by 5 bases, and 7 bases separated the two germline ends. CDR1 and CDR2 from the germline V gene are LGHNA and YSLEER. The CDR3 contains 13 residues. CDR3 sequence: CASSQDYRETQYF. CDR3 DNA: TGCGCCAGCAGCCAAGATTATCGGGAGACCCAGTACTTC.

This chain joins TRBV6-1 and TRBJ2-7; D is unclear. The CDR3 runs 15 residues. Germline V gives CDR1 MNHNS, CDR2 SASEGT. V was shortened by 1 base and J by 2 bases, with 12 bases between the two germline ends. CDR3 coding DNA: TGTGCCAGCAGTGAAGTAACCTACGGCCCCTACGAGCAGTACTTC. Protein product: CASSEVTYGPYEQYF.

This clonotype was seen more than once but under ten times. The rearrangement links TRBV6-2 or TRBV6-3 to TRBJ1-5; D gene ambiguous. Germline V gene lookup returns CDR1 MNHEY and CDR2 SVGEGT. This CDR3 comprises 13 residues. The ends were cut back, 7 bases at V and 0 bases at J, with 7 bases in the middle. The DNA for the CDR3 is TGTGCCAGCAAAAGATATAGCAATCAGCCCCAGCATTTT. Its protein product is CASKRYSNQPQHF.

Here the CDR3 reads CASSPRTGVLVGNQPQHF. CDR3 nucleotide sequence: TGTGCCAGCAGTCCCCGGACAGGGGTCTTGGTGGGCAATCAGCCCCAGCATTTT. The chain uses TRBV27 and TRBJ1-5; 9 bases align to TRBD1. V gave up 5 bases and J gave up 2 bases; unmatched junction bases: 13. Germline V CDR1 and CDR2: MNHEY, SMNVEV (reference sequence). The CDR3 consists of 18 residues.

This clonotype was detected only a few times. This chain links TRBV25-1 with TRBJ2-7; possible D gene TRBD1, 6 bases. CDR1 is MGHDK, CDR2 SYGVNS, per germline. The CDR3 contains 15 residues. V lost 2 bases and J lost 0, with 11 bases in between. Written as DNA, the CDR3 is TGTGCCAGCAGTGAAGAGGGGACAAGCTCCTACGAGCAGTACTTC. Translated: CASSEEGTSSYEQYF.

This clonotype was seen more than once but under ten times. The chain carries TRBV14 and TRBJ2-3; maybe TRBD1 (7 bases). Germline lookup yields CDR1 SGHDN and CDR2 FVKESK. V shed 1 base and J shed 2 bases, with 10 bases lying between them. This CDR3 contains 15 residues. CDR3: CASSQGRGPTDTQYF. The DNA for the CDR3 is TGTGCCAGCAGCCAAGGGAGGGGGCCCACAGATACGCAGTATTTT.

V usage is TRBV7-9 and J usage is TRBJ1-1; D gene ambiguous. Trimming took 1 base from V and 4 from J, leaving 7 bases between them. Germline loops: CDR1 SEHNR, CDR2 FQNEAQ (reference sequence). The CDR3 totals 13 residues. CDR3 residues: CASSLDLTTEAFF. The CDR3 coding sequence is TGTGCCAGCAGCTTAGACTTAACCACTGAAGCTTTCTTT.

This clonotype has only a few counts. V and J are TRBV20-1 and TRBJ2-1, with 8 bases identical to TRBD2. V dropped 7 bases and J dropped 2; count of bases not matched to a gene: 7. CDR1 and CDR2 (germline): DFQATT, SNEGSKA (reference sequence). The CDR3 contains 14 residues. CDR3: CSVIRGGAYNEQFF. The CDR3, as DNA: TGCAGTGTTATTCGGGGGGGGGCCTACAATGAGCAGTTCTTC.

This clonotype was counted a few times. The CDR3 DNA follows: TGCGCCAGCAGCTTGGAGGCAGGGGGCCGGTCACCCCTCCACTTT. This gives the protein CASSLEAGGRSPLHF. V gene TRBV5-1 combines with J gene TRBJ1-6; TRBD1 aligns across 8 bases. The CDR3 extends over 15 amino acids. Germline V gene lookup returns CDR1 SGHRS and CDR2 YFSETQ. With V trimmed by 0 bases and J by 10 bases, 6 bases remained unmatched.

The sample holds a few counts of this clonotype. The V and J genes are TRBV10-3 and TRBJ2-3; TRBD2 agrees at 9 bases. Germline assignment: CDR1 ENHRY and CDR2 SYGVKD. V shed 0 bases and J 0 bases; nucleotides not matched to a gene: 10. The CDR3 is 19 residues long. The CDR3 protein is CAISESAGGGAGSTDTQYF. The CDR3 DNA sequence: TGTGCCATCAGTGAGTCGGCCGGCGGGGGGGCCGGTAGCACAGATACGCAGTATTTT.